Listed here is a single TCR beta chain. This sample is drawn from a study of shared clonotypes between healthy human individuals. Across the whole study: Two female and a few male donors aged 18 to 49 were enrolled.

Researchers partitioned CD4+ cells into CD45RA+ naive and CD45RA-negative memory subsets. Each sorted subset replicate got 200 ng genomic DNA, approximately 27,000 genomes. TCRdb keeps only in-frame clones here, not all; method: immunoSEQ multiplex PCR. In the table there are approximately 2,300,000 clones, around 92% of which are singletons. Germline V gene data show CDR1 as SGHNT and CDR2 as YYREEE (reference sequence). The CDR3 runs 15 residues. V was pared by 4 bases and J by 5 bases, with 16 bases between. The sequence came from a man aged 18 to 35 in good health. Some clones in this sample may be carry-over from other donors' samples. The chain combines TRBV5-4 with TRBJ2-1; D is possibly TRBD1 or TRBD2 (5 bases each). Source material: naive CD4+ T cells from PBMCs. Noted subset: CD45RA+ positively selected. The DNA for the CDR3 is TGTGCCAGCAGCCCCAGGCTTGGGGGAGACAATGAGCAGTTCTTC. It is translated as CASSPRLGGDNEQFF.